These 18 T cell receptor beta chains share one sample of origin, sequenced in a study of blood T cell repertoires in COVID-19. Here immunoSEQ multiplex PCR was the method, and the copy in TCRdb shows in-frame clones only, minus some. This sample has 300,000 to 350,000 clones, with over 70% found just once. Sequencing was carried out using PBMCs or T cells enriched from blood (not recorded which). All receptors come from a man aged 25 to 45 who had recovered from COVID-19.

The rearrangement links TRBV7-8 to TRBJ2-7, with 11 bases matching TRBD2. The V gene's germline CDR1 is SGHVS and CDR2 FQNEAQ. V dropped 5 bases and J dropped 0; count of bases not matched to a gene: 21. The CDR3 contains 21 residues. The CDR3 DNA reads as TGTGCCAGCAGCGTAAGGGGCAGGAGCGGACTAGCGGGTTCTGGCTCCTACGAGCAGTACTTC. Translating it yields CASSVRGRSGLAGSGSYEQYF.

The rearrangement links TRBV20-1 to TRBJ2-3; 11 bases fit TRBD2. Germline V gene sequence: CDR1 DFQATT, CDR2 SNEGSKA (reference sequence). Losses at the gene ends were 3 bases for V and 0 bases for J; bases not matched to a gene: 17. This CDR3 is built from 20 residues. CDR3: CSASPNVVAGGPASTDTQYF. CDR3 bases: TGCAGTGCTAGTCCCAACGTGGTAGCGGGGGGGCCTGCGAGCACAGATACGCAGTATTTT.

The rearrangement uses TRBV28 and TRBJ2-1; 7 bases agree with TRBD1. V lost 5 bases and J lost 1; bases outside the gene matches: 5. The CDR3 sequence is 15 residues long. Germline V lookup: CDR1 MDHEN, CDR2 SYDVKM. DNA for the CDR3: TGTGCCAGCAGTGAGGACAGGCGATCCTACAATGAGCAGTTCTTC. It codes for CASSEDRRSYNEQFF.

The chain uses TRBV19 and TRBJ1-5; 10 nucleotides agree with TRBD1. Unmatched junction bases numbered 1, after V lost 6 bases and J lost 5 bases. This CDR3 contains 13 residues. CDR1 is LNHDA and CDR2 is SQIVND in the germline V gene (reference sequence). CDR3 region: CASSGQGDQPQHF. In nucleotides, the CDR3 is TGTGCCAGTAGCGGACAGGGGGATCAGCCCCAGCATTTT.

The chain uses TRBV5-1 and TRBJ1-1; the match to TRBD1 covers 8 bases. With 4 bases clipped from V and 4 bases from J, the junction kept 6 bases outside the gene matches. The V gene's germline CDR1 is SGHRS and CDR2 YFSETQ. The CDR3 has 14 residues. The CDR3 protein is CASSPQGATTEAFF. DNA for the CDR3: TGCGCCAGCAGCCCGCAGGGGGCGACCACTGAAGCTTTCTTT.

This clone was detected once. This sequence joins TRBV10-3 and TRBJ2-2; the D gene is possibly TRBD1 (6 bases). The CDR3 covers 16 residues. V was trimmed by 3 bases and J by 7 bases, leaving 18 bases between them. The germline gives CDR1 ENHRY, CDR2 SYGVKD. CDR3 DNA: TGTGCCATCAGTGACATAGGCAGGGGCAACGTCGGGGAGCTGTTTTTT. Its protein product is CAISDIGRGNVGELFF.

The V and J genes are TRBV11-1 and TRBJ2-3; 8 nucleotides match TRBD2. This CDR3 has 14 amino acids. Germline CDR1 is SGHAT and CDR2 is FQDESV (reference sequence). J gave up 1 base and V 6 bases, and 3 bases lay outside the gene matches. This CDR3 reads CASSLTSGTDTQYF. CDR3 sequence (DNA): TGTGCCAGCAGTCTGACTAGCGGCACAGATACGCAGTATTTT.

The chain employs TRBV27 and TRBJ2-7; 10 nucleotides agree with TRBD2. Germline V CDR1 and CDR2: MNHEY, SMNVEV (reference sequence). The CDR3 runs 16 residues. J was trimmed by 3 bases and V by 2 bases; bases with no gene match: 7. CDR3 residues: CASSLRLAGAFYEQYF. Written as DNA, the CDR3 is TGTGCCAGCAGTTTACGCCTAGCGGGGGCCTTCTACGAGCAGTACTTC.

The gene calls are TRBV7-9 and TRBJ1-2, with no clear D. The CDR3 has 8 amino acids. Germline CDR1 is SEHNR and CDR2 is FQNEAQ (reference sequence). Written as DNA, the CDR3 is TGTGCGACCGGGGGCTACACCTTC. It encodes CATGGYTF. The full variable domain, with the rest looked up from reference TRBV7-9 and TRBJ1-2, is DTGVSQNPRHKITKRGQNVTFRCDPISEHNRLYWYRQTLGQGPEFLTYFQNEAQLEKSRLLSDRFSAERPKGSFSTLEIQRTEQGDSAMYLCATGGYTFGSGTRLTVV.

The chain carries TRBV9 and TRBJ1-1; 11 nucleotides align to TRBD1. Germline CDR1 reads SGDLS; CDR2 reads YYNGEE. J was trimmed by 5 bases and V by 2 bases; bases with no gene match: 8. CDR3 length: 16 amino acids. In nucleotides, the CDR3 is TGTGCCAGCAGCGTGGACAGGGGGCGACCTGGGACTGAAGCTTTCTTT. This translates into CASSVDRGRPGTEAFF.

The gene calls are TRBV12-3 or TRBV12-4 and TRBJ1-1; D is perhaps TRBD1 (5 bases). The CDR3 has 13 residues. V was shortened by 1 base and J by 6 bases, with 9 bases between the two germline ends. The CDR3, as DNA: TGTGCCAGCAGTTTAGATCCCAGGGCTGAAGCTTTCTTT. The encoded protein is CASSLDPRAEAFF.

The genes are TRBV20-1 and TRBJ1-3, with a tentative D call TRBD1 (5 bases). The V gene lost 3 bases and the J gene lost 2 bases, with 11 bases spanning the gap. The CDR3 runs to 14 residues. Germline lookup yields CDR1 DFQATT and CDR2 SNEGSKA (reference sequence). CDR3 region: CSASPGTAGNTIYF. CDR3 sequence (DNA): TGCAGTGCTAGTCCCGGGACTGCTGGAAACACCATATATTTT.

The chain has TRBV29-1 and TRBJ2-7; D is ambiguous. This CDR3 contains 12 residues. The ends were cut back, 0 bases at V and 4 bases at J, with 7 bases in the middle. Germline V gene sequence: CDR1 SQVTM, CDR2 ANQGSEA. The chain's CDR3 is CSVEDLAYEQYF. CDR3 bases: TGCAGCGTTGAAGATTTAGCTTACGAGCAGTACTTC.

The chain is built from TRBV19 and TRBJ1-2; D unresolved. The CDR3 length is 16 residues. Germline V CDR1 and CDR2: LNHDA, SQIVND (reference sequence). With 3 bases removed from V and 3 bases from J, the gap between germline ends came to 17 bases. The CDR3 reads CASSMVGRSVDYGYTF. CDR3 DNA sequence: TGTGCCAGTAGTATGGTCGGCAGGTCTGTTGACTATGGCTACACCTTC. The variable domain in full, completed from reference TRBV19 and TRBJ1-2, reads DGGITQSPKYLFRKEGQNVTLSCEQNLNHDAMYWYRQDPGQGLRLIYYSQIVNDFQKGDIAEGYSVSREKKESFPLTVTSAQKNPTAFYLCASSMVGRSVDYGYTFGSGTRLTVV.

In this sample, this clone turned up once. V and J are TRBV13 and TRBJ2-3; 7 positions match TRBD2. Germline V lookup: CDR1 PRHDT, CDR2 FYEKMQ (reference sequence). The CDR3 consists of 15 residues. V lost 5 bases to trimming and J lost 0 bases; unmatched junction nucleotides: 5. The DNA for the CDR3 is TGTGCCAGCAGCCTAGCGGTGACTAGCACAGATACGCAGTATTTT. Translating it yields CASSLAVTSTDTQYF. The full variable domain, its missing parts supplied by reference TRBV13 and TRBJ2-3, is AAGVIQSPRHLIKEKRETATLKCYPIPRHDTVYWYQQGPGQDPQFLISFYEKMQSDKGSIPDRFSAQQFSDYHSELNMSSLELGDSALYFCASSLAVTSTDTQYFGPGTRLTVL.

The rearrangement joins TRBV28 to TRBJ2-5; TRBD2 might be the D (6 bases). Trimming shortened V by 6 bases and J by 2 bases, and 22 bases separated the two germline ends. The CDR3 is 17 residues long. The V gene's germline CDR1 is MDHEN and CDR2 SYDVKM. CDR3 region: CASRDFVVGSGQETQYF. CDR3 nucleotides: TGTGCCAGCAGGGATTTTGTTGTCGGGAGCGGTCAAGAGACCCAGTACTTC.

The genes are TRBV28 and TRBJ1-2; tentatively, D is TRBD1 (6 bases). The V end was cut by 5 bases, the J end by 8 bases, with 18 bases between. Germline V gives CDR1 MDHEN, CDR2 SYDVKM. The CDR3 covers 14 residues. This CDR3 is CASSINRESGGYTF. As DNA, the CDR3 is TGTGCCAGCAGTATCAACAGGGAGTCGGGCGGCTACACCTTC.

The chain carries TRBV2 and TRBJ2-5; D perhaps matches TRBD1 (6 bases). The germline V and J ends were trimmed by 5 bases and 2 bases, with 15 bases remaining between them. Germline V gives CDR1 SNHLY, CDR2 FYNNEI. The CDR3 spans 15 residues. CDR3 nucleotide sequence: TGTGCCAGCAGTCCCCAGGGGCTACCTCAAGAGACCCAGTACTTC. Translation gives CASSPQGLPQETQYF. Supplemented by reference TRBV2 and TRBJ2-5, the full variable domain reads EPEVTQTPSHQVTQMGQEVILRCVPISNHLYFYWYRQILGQKVEFLVSFYNNEISEKSEIFDDQFSVERPDGSNFTLKIRSTKLEDSAMYFCASSPQGLPQETQYFGPGTRLLVL.